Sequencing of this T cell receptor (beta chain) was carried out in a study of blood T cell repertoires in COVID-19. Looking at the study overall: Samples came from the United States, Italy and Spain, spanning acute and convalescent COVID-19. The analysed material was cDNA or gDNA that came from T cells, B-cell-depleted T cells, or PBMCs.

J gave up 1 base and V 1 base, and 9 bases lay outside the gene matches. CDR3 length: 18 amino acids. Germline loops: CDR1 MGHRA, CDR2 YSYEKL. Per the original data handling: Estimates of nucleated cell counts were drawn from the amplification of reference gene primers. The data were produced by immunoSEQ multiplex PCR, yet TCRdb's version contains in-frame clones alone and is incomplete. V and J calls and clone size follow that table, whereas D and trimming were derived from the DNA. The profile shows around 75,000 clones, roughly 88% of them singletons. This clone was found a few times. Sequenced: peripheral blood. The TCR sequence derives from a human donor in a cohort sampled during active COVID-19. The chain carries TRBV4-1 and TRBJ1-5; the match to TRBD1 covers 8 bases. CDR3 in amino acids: CASSQVILRDRSNQPQHF. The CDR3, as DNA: TGCGCCAGCAGCCAAGTCATCTTAAGGGACAGGAGCAATCAGCCCCAGCATTTT.